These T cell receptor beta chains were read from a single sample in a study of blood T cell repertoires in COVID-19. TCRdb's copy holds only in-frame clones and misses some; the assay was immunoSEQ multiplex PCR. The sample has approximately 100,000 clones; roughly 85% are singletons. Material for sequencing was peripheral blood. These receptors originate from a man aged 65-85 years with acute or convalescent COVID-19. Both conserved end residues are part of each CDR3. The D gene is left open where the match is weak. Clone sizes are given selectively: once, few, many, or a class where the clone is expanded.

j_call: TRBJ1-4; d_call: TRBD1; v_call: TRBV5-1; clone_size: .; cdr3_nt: TGCGCCAGCAGCCCCGGGACAGCAACTAATGAAAAACTGTTTTTT; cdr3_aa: CASSPGTATNEKLFF
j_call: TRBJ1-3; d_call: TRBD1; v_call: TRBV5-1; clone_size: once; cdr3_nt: TGCGCCAGCAGCTTAGCAGGGGGGTTAAACTATCCTGGAAACACCATATATTTT; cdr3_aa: CASSLAGGLNYPGNTIYF
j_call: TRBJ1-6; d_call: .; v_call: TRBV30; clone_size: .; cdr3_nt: TGTGCCTGGAGGGTCGGCCAGGTGGGTTCACCCCTCCACTTT; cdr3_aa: CAWRVGQVGSPLHF
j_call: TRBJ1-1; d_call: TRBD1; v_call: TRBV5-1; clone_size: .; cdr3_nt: TGCGCCAGCAGCTTGACAGGGGGGACTGAAGCTTTCTTT; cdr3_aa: CASSLTGGTEAFF
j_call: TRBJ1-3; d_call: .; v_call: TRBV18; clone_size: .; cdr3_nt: TGTGCCAGCTCAGACAGTGGTAGCTCTGGAAACACCATATATTTT; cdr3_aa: CASSDSGSSGNTIYF
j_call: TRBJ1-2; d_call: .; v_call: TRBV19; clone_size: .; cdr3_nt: TGTGCCAGTAGTACTCAAGGGGGAAGGGGCTATGGCTACACCTTC; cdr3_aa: CASSTQGGRGYGYTF
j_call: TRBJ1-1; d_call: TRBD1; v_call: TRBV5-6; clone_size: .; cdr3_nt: TGTGCCAGCAGCTTGGCCTGGGACAGGGAGGAGAACACTGAAGCTTTCTTT; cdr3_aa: CASSLAWDREENTEAFF
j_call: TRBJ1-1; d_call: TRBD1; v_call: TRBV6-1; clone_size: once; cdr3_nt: TGTGCCAGCAGTGAGACAGGGAGGAACACTGAAGCTTTCTTT; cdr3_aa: CASSETGRNTEAFF
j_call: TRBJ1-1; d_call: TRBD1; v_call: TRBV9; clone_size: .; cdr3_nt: TGTGCCAGCAGCGCGGGGACAGGGGGCTTAGGGACTGAAGCTTTCTTT; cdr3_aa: CASSAGTGGLGTEAFF
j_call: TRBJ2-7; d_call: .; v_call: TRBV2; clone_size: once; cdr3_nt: TGTGCCAGCAGGCCCAGGGTTTCGACCTACGAGCAGTACTTC; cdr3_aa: CASRPRVSTYEQYF
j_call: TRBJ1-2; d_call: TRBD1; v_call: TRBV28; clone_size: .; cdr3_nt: TGTGCCAGCAGTTTACGTGCAGGGGGACCGAGGGGCTACACCTTC; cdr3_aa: CASSLRAGGPRGYTF
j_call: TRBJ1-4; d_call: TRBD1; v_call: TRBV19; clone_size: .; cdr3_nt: TGTGCCAGTAGTAGGGACAGGGGATTTGCAACTAATGAAAAACTGTTTTTT; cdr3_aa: CASSRDRGFATNEKLFF
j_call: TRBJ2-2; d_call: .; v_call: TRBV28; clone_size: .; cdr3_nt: TGTGCCAGCAGTTCTCCCGGGGAGCTGTTTTTT; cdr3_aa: CASSSPGELFF
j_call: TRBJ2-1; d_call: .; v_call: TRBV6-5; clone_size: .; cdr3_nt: TGTGCCAGCAGTTACGAGGCTGGCTCCTACAATGAGCAGTTCTTC; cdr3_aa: CASSYEAGSYNEQFF
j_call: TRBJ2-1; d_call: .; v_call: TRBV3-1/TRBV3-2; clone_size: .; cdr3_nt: TGTGCCAGCAGCCGCCACGGGGTCGGGGATTCTCGTTACAATGAGCAGTTCTTC; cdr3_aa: CASSRHGVGDSRYNEQFF
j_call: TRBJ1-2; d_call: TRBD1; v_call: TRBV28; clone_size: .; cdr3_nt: TGTGCCAGCAGTTCGGACCTGGGACAGCTCTATGGCTACACCTTC; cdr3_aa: CASSSDLGQLYGYTF
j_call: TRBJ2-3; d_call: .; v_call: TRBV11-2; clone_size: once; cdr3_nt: TGTGCCAGCAGCTGGGCGGCGGTGCTGAGGGCTCCCACAGATACGCAGTATTTT; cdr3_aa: CASSWAAVLRAPTDTQYF
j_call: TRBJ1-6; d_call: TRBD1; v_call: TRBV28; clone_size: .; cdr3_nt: TGTGCCAGCAGTTTCGTCGCAGGGGGCCGGTCACCCCTCCACTTT; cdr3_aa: CASSFVAGGRSPLHF